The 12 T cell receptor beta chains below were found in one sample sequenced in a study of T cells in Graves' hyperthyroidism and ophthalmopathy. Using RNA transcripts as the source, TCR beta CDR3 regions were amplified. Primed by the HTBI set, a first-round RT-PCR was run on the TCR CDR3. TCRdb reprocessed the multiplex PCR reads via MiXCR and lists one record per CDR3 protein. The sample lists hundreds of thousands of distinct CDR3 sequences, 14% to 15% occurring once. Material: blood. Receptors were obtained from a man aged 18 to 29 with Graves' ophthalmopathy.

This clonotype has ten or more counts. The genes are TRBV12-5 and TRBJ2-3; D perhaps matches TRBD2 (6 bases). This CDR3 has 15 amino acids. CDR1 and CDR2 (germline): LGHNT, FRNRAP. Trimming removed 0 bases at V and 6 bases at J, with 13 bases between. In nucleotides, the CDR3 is TGTGCTAGTGGTTTGGTATTAGGCGGGGTCGATACGCAGTATTTT. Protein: CASGLVLGGVDTQYF.

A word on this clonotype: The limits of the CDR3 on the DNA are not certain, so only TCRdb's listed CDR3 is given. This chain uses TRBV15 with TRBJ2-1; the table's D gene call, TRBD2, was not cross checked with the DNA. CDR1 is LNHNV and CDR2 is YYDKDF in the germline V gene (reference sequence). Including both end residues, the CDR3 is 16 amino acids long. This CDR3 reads CATSRVGVALGNEQCF.

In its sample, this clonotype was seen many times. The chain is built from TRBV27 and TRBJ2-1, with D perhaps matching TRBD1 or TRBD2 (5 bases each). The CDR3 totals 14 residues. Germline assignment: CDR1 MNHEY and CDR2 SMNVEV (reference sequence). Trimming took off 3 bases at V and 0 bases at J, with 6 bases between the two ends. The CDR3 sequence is CASSLGVSYNEQFF. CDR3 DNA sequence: TGTGCCAGCAGTTTGGGGGTCTCCTACAATGAGCAGTTCTTC.

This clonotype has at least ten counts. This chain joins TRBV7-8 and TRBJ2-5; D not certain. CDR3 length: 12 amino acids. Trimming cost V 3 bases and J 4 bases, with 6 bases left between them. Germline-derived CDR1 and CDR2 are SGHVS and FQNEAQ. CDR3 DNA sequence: TGTGCCAGCAGCTTTAACCGAGAGACCCAGTACTTC. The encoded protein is CASSFNRETQYF.

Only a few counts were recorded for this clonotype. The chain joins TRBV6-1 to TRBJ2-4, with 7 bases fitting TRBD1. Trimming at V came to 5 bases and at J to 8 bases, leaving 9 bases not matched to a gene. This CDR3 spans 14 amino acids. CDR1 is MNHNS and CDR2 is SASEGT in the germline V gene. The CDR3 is CASSTGLTGDIQYF. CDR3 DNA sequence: TGTGCCAGCAGTACGGGGTTAACAGGGGACATTCAGTACTTC.

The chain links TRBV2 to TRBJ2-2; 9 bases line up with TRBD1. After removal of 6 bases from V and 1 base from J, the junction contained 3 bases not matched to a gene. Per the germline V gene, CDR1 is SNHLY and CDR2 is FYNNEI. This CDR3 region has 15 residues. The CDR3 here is CASRVGQGNTGELFF. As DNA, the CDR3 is TGTGCCAGCAGAGTGGGACAGGGGAACACCGGGGAGCTGTTTTTT.

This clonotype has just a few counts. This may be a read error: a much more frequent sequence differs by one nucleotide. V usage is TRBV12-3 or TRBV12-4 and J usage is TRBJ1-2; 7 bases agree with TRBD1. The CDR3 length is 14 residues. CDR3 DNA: TGTGCCAGCAGTCGAGGACAGGCGATGTATGGCTGCACCTTC. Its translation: CASSRGQAMYGCTF.

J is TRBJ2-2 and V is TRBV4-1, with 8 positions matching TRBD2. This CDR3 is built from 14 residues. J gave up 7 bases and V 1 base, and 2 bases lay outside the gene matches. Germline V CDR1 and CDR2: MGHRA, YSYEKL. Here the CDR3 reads CASSQAGGGGELFF. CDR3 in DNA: TGCGCCAGCAGCCAAGCGGGAGGGGGCGGGGAGCTGTTTTTT.

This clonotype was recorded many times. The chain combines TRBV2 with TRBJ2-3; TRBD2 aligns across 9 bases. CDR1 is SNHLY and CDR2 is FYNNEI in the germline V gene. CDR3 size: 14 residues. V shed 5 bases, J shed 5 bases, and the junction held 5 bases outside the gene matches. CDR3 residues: CASSRSSGIDTQYF. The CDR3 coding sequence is TGTGCCAGCAGTAGGTCTAGCGGGATAGATACGCAGTATTTT.

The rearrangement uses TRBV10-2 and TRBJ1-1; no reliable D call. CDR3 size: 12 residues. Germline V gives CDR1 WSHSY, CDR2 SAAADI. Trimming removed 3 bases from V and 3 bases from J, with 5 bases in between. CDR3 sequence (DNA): TGCGCCAGCAGTGAAGATTACACTGAAGCTTTCTTT. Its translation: CASSEDYTEAFF.

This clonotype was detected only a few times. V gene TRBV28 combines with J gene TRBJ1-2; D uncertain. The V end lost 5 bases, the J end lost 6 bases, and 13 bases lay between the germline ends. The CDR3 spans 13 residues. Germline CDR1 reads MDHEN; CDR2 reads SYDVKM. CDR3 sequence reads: CASSPGTKNGYTF. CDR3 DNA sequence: TGTGCCAGCAGTCCGGGAACAAAGAATGGCTACACCTTC.

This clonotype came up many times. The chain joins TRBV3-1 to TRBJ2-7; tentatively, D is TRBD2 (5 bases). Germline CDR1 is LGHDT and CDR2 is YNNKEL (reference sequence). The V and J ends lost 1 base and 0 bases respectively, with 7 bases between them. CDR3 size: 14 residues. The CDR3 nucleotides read TGTGCCAGCAGCCAAGGACTAACCTCCTACGAGCAGTACTTC. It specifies CASSQGLTSYEQYF.